These 32 T cell receptor beta chains originate from one sample sequenced in a study of T cells in Graves' hyperthyroidism and ophthalmopathy. From RNA transcripts, TCR beta CDR3 regions were amplified. With the HTBI primer set, the TCR CDR3 went through a first round of RT-PCR. From the multiplex PCR reads, TCRdb called clonotypes with MiXCR, one entry per CDR3 protein. The table lists about 270,000 distinct CDR3 sequences, around 24% of them singletons, with 30% to 40% in the top ten. Sample: blood. All receptors derive from a woman aged 35 to 49 with Graves' ophthalmopathy.

This clonotype was detected a few times. A much larger clone differs from this one at a single base, so this may be a read error. This rearrangement joins TRBV30 to TRBJ1-1, with D possibly TRBD1 on 5 matching bases. The length of the CDR3 is 13 residues. V was clipped by 1 base and J by 1 base, with 7 bases between them. The germline V gene encodes CDR1 GTSNPN and CDR2 SVGIG (reference sequence). The CDR3 here is CAWSGGGNTEAFF. The CDR3 DNA follows: TGTGCCTGGAGTGGGGGGGGGAACACTGAAGCTTTCTTT. The complete variable domain, with remaining parts taken from reference TRBV30 and TRBJ1-1, reads SQTIHQWPATLVQPVGSPLSLECTVEGTSNPNLYWYRQAAGRGLQLLFYSVGIGQISSEVPQNLSASRPQDRQFILSSKKLLLSDSGFYLCAWSGGGNTEAFFGQGTRLTVV.

The chain links TRBV6-1 to TRBJ2-5; D ambiguous. The length of the CDR3 is 13 residues. V lost 4 bases and J lost 2, with 8 bases in between. Germline V gene sequence: CDR1 MNHNS, CDR2 SASEGT. The CDR3, as DNA: TGTGCCAGCAGTGCTGTGGGACAAGAGACCCAGTACTTC. The encoded protein is CASSAVGQETQYF.

This clonotype was seen repeatedly, ten times or more. J is TRBJ2-7 and V is TRBV29-1; D uncertain. Deletions cut 4 bases from V and 3 bases from J, with 7 bases between. The germline V gene encodes CDR1 SQVTM and CDR2 ANQGSEA. This CDR3 spans 11 amino acids. This CDR3 is CSVGNGYEQYF. The CDR3 nucleotides read TGCAGCGTTGGGAACGGCTACGAGCAGTACTTC.

The table lists this clonotype with many counts. The genes are TRBV20-1 and TRBJ2-7; possibly TRBD1 or TRBD2 for D (5 bases each). The CDR3 length is 11 residues. Trimming cost V 5 bases and J 7 bases, with 12 bases left between them. Germline V gene sequence: CDR1 DFQATT, CDR2 SNEGSKA (reference sequence). CDR3: CSAPAWGEQYF. Here the CDR3 DNA reads TGCAGTGCTCCTGCCTGGGGGGAGCAGTACTTC.

This clonotype was detected ten times or more. The CDR3, as DNA: TGTGCCAGCACCCCCAGGGGAACTGGGGCCAACGTCCTGACTTTC. It is translated as CASTPRGTGANVLTF. The chain links TRBV28 to TRBJ2-6, with D possibly being TRBD1 (6 bases). This CDR3 contains 15 residues. Trimming cost V 7 bases and J 2 bases, with 12 bases left between them. Germline V gene sequence: CDR1 MDHEN, CDR2 SYDVKM.

The sample holds many counts of this clonotype. CDR3 DNA sequence: TGCGCCAGCTCAGAGCTGGGAAATCAGCCCCAGCATTTT. Translation: CASSELGNQPQHF. The chain links TRBV5-1 to TRBJ1-5; D remains ambiguous. The length of the CDR3 is 13 residues. With 7 bases removed from V and 4 bases from J, the gap between germline ends came to 12 bases. CDR1 is SGHRS and CDR2 is YFSETQ in the germline V gene.

The rearrangement uses TRBV28 and TRBJ2-7; 11 bases map to TRBD2. The CDR3 totals 14 residues. Germline CDR1 is MDHEN and CDR2 is SYDVKM. The ends lost 6 bases at V and 3 bases at J; junction bases unmatched: 4. For the CDR3, the DNA is TGTGCCAGCAGCTTAGCGGGGGGGGTCTACGAGCAGTACTTC. It codes for CASSLAGGVYEQYF.

This clonotype was recorded a few times. Its ends do not fully match the called genes, so a read error is possible. V gene TRBV14 combines with J gene TRBJ2-7; TRBD1 matches at 7 bases. Germline CDR1 and CDR2: SGHDN and FVKESK. There are 12 residues in the CDR3. CDR3 sequence: CASNTDRARQCF. The CDR3 DNA reads as TGTGCCAGCAACACCGACAGGGCGCGACAGTGCTTC.

This clonotype showed up many times. The chain couples TRBV7-8 to TRBJ1-5; 8 bases line up with TRBD1. The CDR3 is made up of 15 amino acids. Germline CDR1 SGHVS, CDR2 FQNEAQ. Trimming cost V 5 bases and J 2 bases; bases outside gene matches: 5. The CDR3 here is CASSPDRVGNQPQHF. In nucleotides, the CDR3 is TGTGCCAGCAGCCCGGACAGGGTTGGCAATCAGCCCCAGCATTTT.

This clonotype was detected ten times or more. The V gene is TRBV27, the J gene TRBJ1-2, with no clear D. Per the germline V gene, CDR1 is MNHEY and CDR2 is SMNVEV (reference sequence). The V end was cut by 5 bases, the J end by 4 bases, with 11 bases between. The length of the CDR3 is 13 residues. In nucleotides, the CDR3 is TGTGCCAGCAGTCCGGGGTCCTTCTATGGCTACACCTTC. Protein sequence: CASSPGSFYGYTF.

This clonotype was counted ten times or more. The CDR3 sequence: CASSWYPQMNTEAFF. In DNA form, the CDR3 reads TGTGCCAGCAGCTGGTACCCCCAAATGAACACTGAAGCTTTCTTT. The rearrangement links TRBV13 to TRBJ1-1, with unresolved D. Germline CDR1 reads PRHDT; CDR2 reads FYEKMQ (reference sequence). V was trimmed by 4 bases and J by 0 bases, leaving 12 bases between them. The CDR3 has 15 amino acids.

In this sample, this clonotype turned up many times. Given a much more abundant clone one base away, this may be a read error. V gene TRBV6-1 combines with J gene TRBJ2-2, with unresolved D. Per the germline V gene, CDR1 is MNHNS and CDR2 is SASEGT. The CDR3 is made up of 14 amino acids. CDR3 in DNA: TGTGTCAGCACTCTTCTAGGAAACACCGGGGAGCTGTTTTTT. This sequence encodes CVSTLLGNTGELFF.

This clonotype has ten or more counts. This rearrangement joins TRBV6-1 to TRBJ2-7; D gene unclear. V was shortened by 8 bases and J by 4 bases, with 15 bases between the two germline ends. The CDR3 has 13 amino acids. Germline CDR1 and CDR2: MNHNS and SASEGT. The CDR3 coding sequence is TGTGCCAGCTCAGAAGCCGAATTATACGAGCAGTACTTC. It yields the protein CASSEAELYEQYF.

The DNA of the CDR3 is TGTGCCAGCAGCTATCTCCGTGGCGGGGGGGCCTACGAGCAGTACTTC. The encoded protein is CASSYLRGGGAYEQYF. The chain recombines TRBV11-2 with TRBJ2-7; TRBD2 aligns across 9 bases. The V and J ends lost 4 bases and 2 bases, in that order; junction bases with no gene match: 9. The germline V gene has CDR1 SGHAT and CDR2 FQNNGV. The CDR3 contains 16 residues.

This clonotype has a count of ten or more. The CDR3 region has the DNA TGCAGTGCTAGAATGGGGAACACCATATATTTT. Translating it yields CSARMGNTIYF. This chain links TRBV20-1 with TRBJ1-3; D is uncertain. The CDR3 consists of 11 residues. Trimming took 2 bases from V and 7 from J, leaving 6 bases between them. The germline gives CDR1 DFQATT, CDR2 SNEGSKA (reference sequence).

This clonotype was detected ten times or more. J is TRBJ2-2 and V is TRBV15, with D possibly matching TRBD2 (5 bases). The V gene lost 1 base and the J gene lost 3 bases, with 12 bases spanning the gap. This CDR3 is 16 amino acids long. Germline V gene sequence: CDR1 LNHNV, CDR2 YYDKDF (reference sequence). The CDR3 region has the DNA TGTGCCACCAGCAGAGCTCGAGCGGAACACACCGGGGAGCTGTTTTTT. Its protein product is CATSRARAEHTGELFF.

This clonotype has a count of ten or more. The J gene is TRBJ2-7, the V gene TRBV5-6; 10 bases fit TRBD1. V gave up 3 bases and J gave up 3 bases; unmatched junction bases: 6. The length of the CDR3 is 15 residues. Germline V gene sequence: CDR1 SGHDT, CDR2 YYEEEE. The CDR3 DNA reads as TGTGCCAGCAGCTCAGCGGGACAGGGGTACTACGAGCAGTACTTC. Protein sequence: CASSSAGQGYYEQYF.

Ten or more counts support this clonotype. This rearrangement joins TRBV20-1 to TRBJ1-1, with 7 bases that match TRBD1. CDR1 and CDR2 from the germline V gene are DFQATT and SNEGSKA (reference sequence). With V trimmed by 4 bases and J by 2 bases, 7 bases remained unmatched. This CDR3 contains 14 residues. The DNA for the CDR3 is TGCAGTGCTATCCGGGACAGACCTAACACTGAAGCTTTCTTT. It encodes CSAIRDRPNTEAFF.

This clonotype was detected many times. V is TRBV19 and J is TRBJ2-3; weak D call: TRBD1 (6 bases). The length of the CDR3 is 17 residues. Deletions cut 3 bases from V and 1 base from J, with 17 bases between. Germline-derived CDR1 and CDR2 are LNHDA and SQIVND (reference sequence). The CDR3 bases are TGTGCCAGTAGTATCCTACAGGGCGAGCAAGGCACAGATACGCAGTATTTT. Its translation is CASSILQGEQGTDTQYF.

The table lists this clonotype with a few counts. The genes are TRBV24-1 and TRBJ2-6; 11 nucleotides match TRBD1. V lost 3 bases and J lost 0; bases outside the gene matches: 0. Germline V gene sequence: CDR1 KGHDR, CDR2 SFDVKD. There are 17 residues in the CDR3. The CDR3 loop is CATSDGTGGSGANVLTF. DNA of the CDR3: TGTGCCACCAGTGATGGGACAGGGGGCTCTGGGGCCAACGTCCTGACTTTC.

The rearrangement joins TRBV28 to TRBJ2-7; no reliable D call. This CDR3 spans 15 amino acids. CDR1 is MDHEN and CDR2 is SYDVKM in the germline V gene. Trimming stripped 3 bases from V and 0 bases from J, with 12 bases between. The CDR3 sequence is CASSFSGPSSYEQYF. CDR3 in DNA: TGTGCCAGCAGTTTTAGTGGACCGAGCTCCTACGAGCAGTACTTC. The variable domain in full, completed from reference TRBV28 and TRBJ2-7, reads DVKVTQSSRYLVKRTGEKVFLECVQDMDHENMFWYRQDPGLGLRLIYFSYDVKMKEKGDIPEGYSVSREKKERFSLILESASTNQTSMYLCASSFSGPSSYEQYFGPGTRLTVT.

The chain employs TRBV12-5 and TRBJ2-7; TRBD2 matches at 8 bases. CDR3 length: 13 amino acids. V trimming: 6 bases; J trimming: 5 bases; junction bases outside the gene matches: 6. Germline V lookup: CDR1 LGHNT, CDR2 FRNRAP. The CDR3 loop is CASGSGLAHEQYF. DNA for the CDR3: TGTGCTAGTGGCTCTGGACTAGCCCACGAGCAGTACTTC.

The chain uses TRBV6-2 or TRBV6-3 and TRBJ2-7, with 9 bases identical to TRBD1. There are 18 residues in the CDR3. Germline V gene data show CDR1 as MNHEY and CDR2 as SVGEGT. The trim removed 6 bases at V and 1 base at J, leaving 16 bases unmatched. The CDR3 loop reads CASSHRRRDRVRSYEQYF. Here the CDR3 DNA reads TGTGCCAGCAGCCACCGACGCCGGGACAGGGTGAGGTCCTACGAGCAGTACTTC.

This chain connects TRBV12-3 or TRBV12-4 to TRBJ1-1; possible D gene TRBD1, 5 bases. The CDR3 contains 13 residues. The ends were cut back, 5 bases at V and 3 bases at J, with 10 bases in the middle. DNA of the CDR3: TGTGCCAGCAGTCTTAGGGACTACACTGAAGCTTTCTTT. It codes for CASSLRDYTEAFF.

This clonotype was observed many times. This chain links TRBV20-1 with TRBJ1-2; 10 nucleotides align to TRBD1. Germline values: CDR1 DFQATT, CDR2 SNEGSKA (reference sequence). V lost 3 bases to trimming and J lost 3 bases; unmatched junction nucleotides: 4. This CDR3 has 14 residues. CDR3 DNA sequence: TGCAGTGCTAGTCCGGACAGGGGGGACTATGGCTACACCTTC. Encoded protein: CSASPDRGDYGYTF.

This clonotype was seen a few times. A single base separates this from a much larger clone, so it may be a read error. The chain couples TRBV7-9 to TRBJ1-2; TRBD1 is a possible D gene (5 bases). Trimming removed 11 bases from V and 4 bases from J, with 14 bases in between. Germline V gene sequence: CDR1 SEHNR, CDR2 FQNEAQ (reference sequence). This CDR3 has 12 residues. The CDR3 DNA is TGTGCCTTCGGGGGGGTCCTCTATGGCTACACCTTC. It codes for CAFGGVLYGYTF.

This clonotype has at least ten counts. V and J are TRBV19 and TRBJ1-5; D might be TRBD1 (6 bases). The length of the CDR3 is 15 residues. V was shortened by 6 bases and J by 2 bases, with 14 bases between the two germline ends. The germline V gene encodes CDR1 LNHDA and CDR2 SQIVND (reference sequence). CDR3 sequence (DNA): TGTGCCAGTAGCTTACAGGGAAGAGGCAATCAGCCCCAGCATTTT. Amino acids: CASSLQGRGNQPQHF.

This clonotype occurred many times. The chain uses TRBV27 and TRBJ1-1; 9 bases are a match to TRBD1. The CDR3 totals 14 residues. The V gene end was trimmed by 5 bases and the J gene end by 4 bases; junction bases not matched to a gene: 5. CDR1 MNHEY and CDR2 SMNVEV come from the germline V gene (reference sequence). In DNA form, the CDR3 reads TGTGCCAGCAGTCAGGGACAGGGTGGCACTGAAGCTTTCTTT. Its protein product is CASSQGQGGTEAFF.

This clonotype occurred many times. V and J are TRBV6-1 and TRBJ2-7; TRBD1 matches 7 bases. In germline, CDR1 is MNHNS, CDR2 SASEGT. The CDR3 covers 15 residues. V lost 2 bases to trimming and J lost 2 bases; unmatched junction nucleotides: 6. The CDR3 DNA follows: TGTGCCAGCAGTGAAATGGGGACAGTTCCCTACGAGCAGTACTTC. It yields the protein CASSEMGTVPYEQYF.

This clonotype was observed many times. The chain couples TRBV9 to TRBJ1-1; D is unresolved. The length of the CDR3 is 14 residues. The germline V and J ends were trimmed by 7 bases and 0 bases, with 13 bases remaining between them. Germline CDR1 reads SGDLS; CDR2 reads YYNGEE. The DNA for the CDR3 is TGTGCCAGCGGCGAGGGTGACATGAACACTGAAGCTTTCTTT. Its translation: CASGEGDMNTEAFF.

This clonotype was seen ten or more times. In nucleotides, the CDR3 is TGTGCCAGCAGTGAAACTGGACAGGGGAGGGCTTTTGGCAATCAGCCCCAGCATTTT. Translating gives CASSETGQGRAFGNQPQHF. The chain links TRBV6-1 to TRBJ1-5, with 9 bases that match TRBD1. The CDR3 is made up of 19 amino acids. V lost 2 bases to trimming and J lost 2 bases; unmatched junction nucleotides: 13. Looked up from germline, CDR1 is MNHNS and CDR2 is SASEGT.

The J gene is TRBJ1-1, the V gene TRBV27; D not certain. The CDR3 length is 11 residues. Trimming removed 7 bases from V and 3 bases from J, with 6 bases in between. Looked up from germline, CDR1 is MNHEY and CDR2 is SMNVEV (reference sequence). CDR3 amino acids: CASIAYTEAFF. The DNA for the CDR3 is TGTGCCAGCATTGCCTACACTGAAGCTTTCTTT.